This T cell receptor beta chain comes out of a study of tumor-infiltrating lymphocytes in primary liver carcinoma. This CDR3 region has 18 residues. The V gene's germline CDR1 is MNHNY and CDR2 SVGAGI (reference sequence). Regarding this clonotype: Its cognate antigen is unknown. An end of the junction does not agree with germline; a read error may underlie this.

General study results and limits: Just around 7.5-24% of top clones spanned all five tumor regions. It was tumor-adjacent and tumor-blood pairs that overlapped less than tumor region pairs did. Tumor samples exhibited a significantly greater top-250-clone fraction than blood samples (p = 0.039).

The tissue used was unsorted bulk material of about 17-33 mg. RNA and DNA were co-extracted from it with the AllPrep DNA/RNA mini kit. The researchers produced TCR beta cDNA from 450 to 600 ng total RNA with a constant-region primer. ARM-PCR was slightly modified, and three nested multiplex PCR rounds with it gave rise to the TCR beta libraries. In the first two PCR rounds, TRBV1-TRBV30 forward primers were paired with a C-beta reverse primer, and each round lasted around 10 cycles. From the multiplex PCR reads, TCRdb called clonotypes with MiXCR, one entry per CDR3 protein. Among roughly 30,000 distinct CDR3 sequences listed, approximately 80% were seen once.

This chain joins TRBV6-6 and TRBJ1-5; no definite D call. The TCR was taken from a man aged 35 to 55 with primary liver carcinoma and hepatitis B virus infection. Material for sequencing was liver tumor tissue from sampling region 5. Subset specified: tumor region T5, tumor centre. CDR3 DNA: TGTGGCAGCAGCCAATTCCCGGGGATTGGTGATAGCAATCAGCCCCAGCATTTT. This encodes CGSSQFPGIGDSNQPQHF.